Listed here are 2 T cell receptor beta chains from one sample, sequenced in a study of Ad26.COV2.S vaccination and SARS-CoV-2 variants. Sequenced by immunoSEQ multiplex PCR; TCRdb stores in-frame clones only, minus some. The data hold fewer than 150,000 clones, with about nine tenths observed a single time. This specimen consisted of peripheral blood, obtained after recovery from COVID-19. All receptors derive from a human donor who had recovered from COVID-19.

This chain connects TRBV28 to TRBJ1-2; D call uncertain. The V end was cut by 4 bases, the J end by 3 bases, with 3 bases between. This CDR3 region has 11 residues. Looked up from germline, CDR1 is MDHEN and CDR2 is SYDVKM. The CDR3 spells CASSSDYGYTF. CDR3 nucleotide sequence: TGTGCCAGCAGTTCAGACTATGGCTACACCTTC.

This clone was counted a few times. The chain joins TRBV19 to TRBJ1-1; TRBD1 aligns across 10 bases. V was clipped by 5 bases and J by 0 bases; unmatched bases: 3. The CDR3 consists of 15 residues. The germline gives CDR1 LNHDA, CDR2 SQIVND (reference sequence). Here the CDR3 reads CASSGTGAMNTEAFF. The CDR3 region has the DNA TGTGCCAGTAGTGGGACAGGGGCCATGAACACTGAAGCTTTCTTT. Filled out from reference TRBV19 and TRBJ1-1, the complete variable domain reads DGGITQSPKYLFRKEGQNVTLSCEQNLNHDAMYWYRQDPGQGLRLIYYSQIVNDFQKGDIAEGYSVSREKKESFPLTVTSAQKNPTAFYLCASSGTGAMNTEAFFGQGTRLTVV.